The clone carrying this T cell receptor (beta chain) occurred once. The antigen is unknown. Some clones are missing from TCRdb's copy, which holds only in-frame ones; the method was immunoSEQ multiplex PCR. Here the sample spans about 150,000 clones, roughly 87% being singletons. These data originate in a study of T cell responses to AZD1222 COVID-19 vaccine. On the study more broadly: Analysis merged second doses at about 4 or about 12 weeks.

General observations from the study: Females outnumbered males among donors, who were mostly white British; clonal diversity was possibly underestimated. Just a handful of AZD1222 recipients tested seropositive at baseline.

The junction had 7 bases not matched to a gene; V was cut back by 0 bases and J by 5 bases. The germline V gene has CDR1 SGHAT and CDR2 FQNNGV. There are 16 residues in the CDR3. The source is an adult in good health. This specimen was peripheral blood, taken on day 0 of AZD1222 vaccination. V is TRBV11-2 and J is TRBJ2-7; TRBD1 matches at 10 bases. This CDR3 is CASSLDRDRGMDEQYF. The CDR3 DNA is TGTGCCAGCAGCTTAGACCGGGACAGGGGAATGGACGAGCAGTACTTC.